The 13 T cell receptor beta chains in this list originate from one sample, sequenced in a study of identical twins. From the 5' RACE reads, TCRdb called clonotypes with MiXCR, one entry per CDR3 protein. The sample records some 900,000 distinct CDR3 sequences, approximately 13% being singletons. These data also featured in a second study, about yellow fever vaccine responses in identical twins.

Sample: PBMCs. All receptors come from a woman aged 18-29 years in good health.

This clonotype was counted only a few times. This chain uses TRBV29-1 with TRBJ2-2, with 8 bases matching TRBD1. Per germline, CDR1 SQVTM and CDR2 ANQGSEA. This CDR3 spans 15 amino acids. V lost 6 bases, J lost 3 bases, and 9 bases stayed unmatched. CDR3 DNA sequence: TGCAGCGTAGAGACAGGGGTATTGGACACCGGGGAGCTGTTTTTT. This translates into CSVETGVLDTGELFF.

V gene TRBV5-6 combines with J gene TRBJ2-3; 10 nucleotides match TRBD1. After removal of 3 bases from V and 6 bases from J, the junction contained 4 bases not matched to a gene. Germline V CDR1 and CDR2: SGHDT, YYEEEE. The CDR3 length is 14 residues. The CDR3 region is CASSWTGGRDTQYF. As DNA, the CDR3 is TGTGCCAGCAGCTGGACAGGGGGTAGGGATACGCAGTATTTT.

The chain employs TRBV6-1 and TRBJ2-1, with 7 bases aligning to TRBD2. Germline CDR1 and CDR2: MNHNS and SASEGT. CDR3 length equals 15 residues. V dropped 3 bases and J dropped 4; count of bases not matched to a gene: 6. The CDR3 is CASSEGGNQYNEQFF. The CDR3 nucleotides are TGTGCCAGCAGTGAGGGGGGGAACCAATACAATGAGCAGTTCTTC.

This chain uses TRBV11-1 with TRBJ2-1, with 9 bases aligning to TRBD2. The germline V gene encodes CDR1 SGHAT and CDR2 FQDESV (reference sequence). V was clipped by 1 base and J by 3 bases; unmatched bases: 10. The CDR3 extends over 18 amino acids. The CDR3 DNA reads as TGTGCCAGCAGCTTAGGGGGAGGACTAGCGTCACGCTACAATGAGCAGTTCTTC. Translated, it gives CASSLGGGLASRYNEQFF.

The chain carries TRBV10-3 and TRBJ2-3; D possibly corresponds to TRBD1 (6 bases). Germline CDR1 ENHRY, CDR2 SYGVKD. Trimming pared 3 bases from V and 6 bases from J, leaving 19 bases between. This CDR3 spans 16 amino acids. CDR3: CAISDNPQGSGDTQYF. The CDR3 DNA is TGTGCCATCAGTGACAACCCGCAGGGGTCAGGGGATACGCAGTATTTT.

Only a few counts were recorded for this clonotype. The CDR3 here is CASRGQYTDTQYF. In DNA form, the CDR3 reads TGTGCCAGCAGGGGACAGTACACAGATACGCAGTATTTT. V gene TRBV6-1 combines with J gene TRBJ2-3, with TRBD1 matching over 7 bases. Trimming removed 6 bases from V and 2 bases from J; junction bases left unmatched: 2. Looked up from germline, CDR1 is MNHNS and CDR2 is SASEGT. The CDR3 has 13 residues.

The chain employs TRBV27 and TRBJ2-1; 7 bases are shared with TRBD1. Germline lookup yields CDR1 MNHEY and CDR2 SMNVEV (reference sequence). V lost 4 bases and J lost 9; bases outside the gene matches: 6. This CDR3 comprises 13 residues. The CDR3 sequence: CASSSGQISEQFF. In DNA form, the CDR3 reads TGTGCCAGCAGTTCGGGACAGATCAGTGAGCAGTTCTTC.

This clonotype was picked up many times. The chain employs TRBV24-1 and TRBJ2-3; no clear D. The V gene lost 9 bases and the J gene lost 4 bases, with 19 bases spanning the gap. The CDR3 covers 15 residues. CDR1 is KGHDR and CDR2 is SFDVKD in the germline V gene. The CDR3, as DNA: TGTGCCACCGAGAGAAGTAGCTCAAGACCAGATACGCAGTATTTT. It encodes CATERSSSRPDTQYF.

This clonotype was detected only a few times. The chain joins TRBV5-5 to TRBJ2-3, with D possibly matching TRBD2 (7 bases). CDR1 SGHKS and CDR2 YYEKEE come from the germline V gene (reference sequence). Between the trimmed V and J ends, which lost 5 bases and 4 bases, there was a span of 17 bases. The CDR3 is 15 residues long. The CDR3: CASSGAGQGPDTQYF. CDR3 coding DNA: TGTGCCAGCAGTGGAGCGGGGCAGGGGCCAGATACGCAGTATTTT.

This clonotype was detected a few times. The V gene is TRBV7-9, the J gene TRBJ2-2; 13 bases are shared with TRBD2. This CDR3 has 17 residues. V trimming: 5 bases; J trimming: 4 bases; junction bases outside the gene matches: 7. Germline CDR1 and CDR2: SEHNR and FQNEAQ (reference sequence). The CDR3 bases are TGTGCCAGCAGCGGACTAGCGGGAGAATTCAGCACCGGGGAGCTGTTTTTT. Translating gives CASSGLAGEFSTGELFF. The complete variable domain, with remaining parts taken from reference TRBV7-9 and TRBJ2-2, reads DTGVSQNPRHKITKRGQNVTFRCDPISEHNRLYWYRQTLGQGPEFLTYFQNEAQLEKSRLLSDRFSAERPKGSFSTLEIQRTEQGDSAMYLCASSGLAGEFSTGELFFGEGSRLTVL.

The chain combines TRBV6-2 or TRBV6-3 with TRBJ2-4; the match to TRBD1 covers 7 bases. The CDR3 is made up of 14 amino acids. The trim removed 6 bases at V and 3 bases at J, leaving 5 bases unmatched. Germline values: CDR1 MNHEY, CDR2 SVGEGT. This chain's CDR3 is CASSLDRVKNIQYF. In DNA, the CDR3 is TGTGCCAGCAGCTTAGACAGGGTCAAAAACATTCAGTACTTC.

The chain carries TRBV7-9 and TRBJ2-5; D tentatively reads TRBD1 or TRBD2 (6 bases each). The CDR3 covers 14 residues. V lost 4 bases, J lost 1 base, and 10 bases lay in between. Germline CDR1 SEHNR, CDR2 FQNEAQ (reference sequence). This CDR3 is CASSYREAQETQYF. In DNA, the CDR3 is TGTGCCAGCAGCTACAGGGAGGCCCAAGAGACCCAGTACTTC.

The sample holds a few counts of this clonotype. The chain carries TRBV20-1 and TRBJ1-1; a weak D match, TRBD1 (5 bases). The germline CDR1 and CDR2 sequences are DFQATT and SNEGSKA (reference sequence). This CDR3 has 15 residues. The V end lost 3 bases, the J end lost 1 base, and 15 bases lay between the germline ends. CDR3 sequence reads: CSASFYKGANTEAFF. The CDR3 bases are TGCAGTGCTAGCTTTTACAAAGGGGCGAACACTGAAGCTTTCTTT.